This T cell receptor (beta chain) originates from a study of OX40 agonist ivuxolimab in advanced cancers. Looking at the study overall: People in dose escalation had one of these cancers: hepatocellular carcinoma, melanoma, renal cell or head and neck cancer.

Per the germline V gene, CDR1 is SGHTA and CDR2 is FQGTGA. The CDR3 consists of 17 residues. The ends lost 1 base at V and 6 bases at J; junction bases unmatched: 14. The repertoire was sequenced with immunoSEQ multiplex PCR; TCRdb's copy has only in-frame clones and lacks some. The data contain about 45,000 clones, about nine tenths of them singletons. The specimen was CD4+ or CD8+ T cells sorted from blood, collected in a trial of the OX40 agonist ivuxolimab. The V gene is TRBV7-3, the J gene TRBJ2-7; 8 nucleotides align to TRBD1. The TCR comes from an adult with an advanced solid tumor such as melanoma, head and neck, liver or kidney cancer. The CDR3, as DNA: TGTGCCAGCAGCTTAAATCCCCGCGACAGGGGCCTCTCCGAGCAGTACTTC. Amino acids: CASSLNPRDRGLSEQYF. Filled out from reference TRBV7-3 and TRBJ2-7, the complete variable domain reads GAGVSQTPSNKVTEKGKYVELRCDPISGHTALYWYRQSLGQGPEFLIYFQGTGAADDSGLPNDRFFAVRPEGSVSTLKIQRTERGDSAVYLCASSLNPRDRGLSEQYFGPGTRLTVT.